A single sample is the source of the 32 T cell receptor beta chains below, sequenced in a study of blood T cell repertoires in COVID-19. Sequencing used immunoSEQ multiplex PCR; TCRdb keeps in-frame clones, though not all of them. The sample shows approximately 250,000 clones, roughly nine tenths of them seen only once. Specimen: peripheral blood. The receptors originated from a woman between 55 and 75 years old who had recovered from COVID-19.

The CDR3 coding sequence is TGTGCCAGCAGCCCAGGAAACATTCAGTACTTC. This sequence encodes CASSPGNIQYF. This sequence joins TRBV7-2 and TRBJ2-4; D is undetermined. This CDR3 has 11 residues. The V end was cut by 5 bases, the J end by 6 bases, with 5 bases between. Germline V gene sequence: CDR1 SGHTA, CDR2 FQGNSA.

V is TRBV10-3 and J is TRBJ1-1, with a weak D call TRBD1 (6 bases). The length of the CDR3 is 13 residues. Looked up from germline, CDR1 is ENHRY and CDR2 is SYGVKD. The V end lost 6 bases, the J end lost 1 base, and 9 bases lay between the germline ends. The CDR3 loop reads CAISRTENTEAFF. In DNA form, the CDR3 reads TGTGCCATCAGCAGGACAGAGAACACTGAAGCTTTCTTT.

The chain has TRBV7-2 and TRBJ2-1; 9 bases are shared with TRBD2. Per germline, CDR1 SGHTA and CDR2 FQGNSA. V shed 2 bases, J shed 6 bases, and the junction held 17 bases outside the gene matches. This CDR3 has 19 amino acids. For the CDR3, the DNA is TGTGCCAGCAGCTTAAACCTACTCCGGCGGGGGGGCCTGGGCAATGAGCAGTTCTTC. Protein: CASSLNLLRRGGLGNEQFF.

The chain has TRBV4-2 and TRBJ2-3; 9 positions match TRBD2. The CDR3 consists of 18 residues. The V gene's germline CDR1 is LGHNA and CDR2 YNFKEQ. The V segment lost 2 bases and the J segment 6 bases; nucleotides outside the gene matches: 15. CDR3 loop: CASSQPFLAGASTDTQYF. For the CDR3, the DNA is TGTGCCAGCAGCCAACCATTTTTAGCGGGGGCCTCTACGGATACGCAGTATTTT.

This chain joins TRBV4-2 and TRBJ1-5, with 7 bases lining up with TRBD1. The length of the CDR3 is 18 residues. Unmatched junction bases numbered 9, after V lost 1 base and J lost 0 bases. Germline CDR1 is LGHNA and CDR2 is YNFKEQ. The CDR3 spells CASSQVGRGSISNQPQHF. CDR3 sequence (DNA): TGTGCCAGCAGCCAAGTCGGCAGGGGGTCCATTAGCAATCAGCCCCAGCATTTT.

The chain carries TRBV7-3 and TRBJ1-2; the match to TRBD1 covers 9 bases. Germline V gives CDR1 SGHTA, CDR2 FQGTGA. This CDR3 has 15 amino acids. The V segment lost 2 bases and the J segment 2 bases; nucleotides outside the gene matches: 3. CDR3 sequence: CASSLSGQGNYGYTF. CDR3 coding DNA: TGTGCCAGCAGCTTATCGGGACAGGGCAACTATGGCTACACCTTC.

V gene TRBV12-5 combines with J gene TRBJ2-1; TRBD1 agrees at 9 bases. V was pared by 5 bases and J by 7 bases, with 6 bases of the junction left unmatched. CDR3 length equals 14 residues. Germline loops: CDR1 LGHNT, CDR2 FRNRAP. CDR3 sequence reads: CASGTGTGQNEQFF. DNA of the CDR3: TGTGCTAGTGGTACCGGGACAGGGCAGAATGAGCAGTTCTTC.

In the case of this clone: The identical CDR3 is also encoded by other nucleotide sequences in the sample. The rearrangement joins TRBV9 to TRBJ1-1; D not resolved. The CDR3 is 14 amino acids. Germline assignment: CDR1 SGDLS and CDR2 YYNGEE. V was clipped by 0 bases and J by 5 bases, with 11 bases between them. The CDR3 DNA follows: TGTGCCAGCAGCGTAGATGGAGGAGGGACTGAAGCTTTCTTT. This gives the protein CASSVDGGGTEAFF.

The chain employs TRBV6-2 or TRBV6-3 and TRBJ2-5; tentative D call: TRBD1 (5 bases). This CDR3 has 12 amino acids. CDR1 is MNHEY and CDR2 is SVGEGT in the germline V gene. Trimming removed 5 bases at V and 5 bases at J, with 9 bases between. The CDR3: CASSPRVETQYF. CDR3 nucleotides: TGTGCCAGCAGTCCCAGGGTGGAGACCCAGTACTTC.

The CDR3 nucleotides are TGTGCCAGCAGCGCCCCACGGGACAGGGTGACAAACGAGCAGTACTTC. It codes for CASSAPRDRVTNEQYF. The rearrangement links TRBV9 to TRBJ2-7; 9 bases map to TRBD1. The V and J ends lost 3 bases and 5 bases, in that order; junction bases with no gene match: 12. In germline, CDR1 is SGDLS, CDR2 YYNGEE. The CDR3 is made up of 16 amino acids.

The chain links TRBV7-3 to TRBJ2-1, with 12 bases fitting TRBD2. Germline lookup yields CDR1 SGHTA and CDR2 FQGTGA. The J segment lost 8 bases and the V segment lost 6 bases, leaving 8 bases of the junction unmatched. The CDR3 spans 15 residues. The CDR3: CASRMTSGGIYEQFF. For the CDR3, the DNA is TGTGCCAGCAGGATGACTAGCGGGGGAATCTATGAGCAGTTCTTC.

The chain links TRBV28 to TRBJ2-3; TRBD1 matches 7 bases. The length of the CDR3 is 17 residues. V trimming: 5 bases; J trimming: 3 bases; junction bases outside the gene matches: 14. Germline V CDR1 and CDR2: MDHEN, SYDVKM. CDR3 amino acids: CASSPIKGARGTDTQYF. The CDR3 DNA reads as TGTGCCAGCAGTCCAATCAAGGGGGCAAGGGGTACAGATACGCAGTATTTT. Filled out from reference TRBV28 and TRBJ2-3, the complete variable domain reads DVKVTQSSRYLVKRTGEKVFLECVQDMDHENMFWYRQDPGLGLRLIYFSYDVKMKEKGDIPEGYSVSREKKERFSLILESASTNQTSMYLCASSPIKGARGTDTQYFGPGTRLTVL.

This rearrangement joins TRBV7-9 to TRBJ1-1; 8 bases agree with TRBD1. The CDR3 has 14 amino acids. Per germline, CDR1 SEHNR and CDR2 FQNEAQ (reference sequence). The ends lost 2 bases at V and 1 base at J; junction bases unmatched: 0. DNA of the CDR3: TGTGCCAGCAGCTTAACAGGGGGGAACACTGAAGCTTTCTTT. This sequence encodes CASSLTGGNTEAFF.

The rearrangement joins TRBV6-1 to TRBJ2-7; perhaps TRBD1 as D (5 bases). Trimming removed 0 bases at V and 1 base at J, with 13 bases between. The CDR3 totals 16 residues. Germline lookup yields CDR1 MNHNS and CDR2 SASEGT. Written as DNA, the CDR3 is TGTGCCAGCAGTGAAGCGCAGGGTTCCGTTTCCTACGAGCAGTACTTC. This sequence encodes CASSEAQGSVSYEQYF.

The V gene is TRBV4-1, the J gene TRBJ2-1; D gene uncertain. Per germline, CDR1 MGHRA and CDR2 YSYEKL. Deletions cut 2 bases from V and 8 bases from J, with 13 bases between. The CDR3 is 14 residues long. As DNA, the CDR3 is TGCGCCAGCAGCCAACTGACTCTCACCGATGAGCAGTTCTTC. Translated, it gives CASSQLTLTDEQFF.

This rearrangement joins TRBV7-3 to TRBJ1-4; 10 bases match TRBD1. Trimming cost V 8 bases and J 5 bases; bases outside gene matches: 5. Germline V CDR1 and CDR2: SGHTA, FQGTGA. The CDR3 contains 14 residues. In DNA form, the CDR3 reads TGTGCCAGCGCCCGGACAGGGGGAAATGAAAAACTGTTTTTT. It yields the protein CASARTGGNEKLFF.

The chain couples TRBV3-1 (or the pseudogene TRBV3-2) to TRBJ2-3; TRBD2 aligns across 11 bases. Germline trimming cut 2 bases from V and 4 bases from J; bases unmatched to any gene: 17. There are 20 residues in the CDR3. Germline V gene lookup returns CDR1 LGHDT and CDR2 YNNKEL (reference sequence). The CDR3 DNA sequence: TGTGCCAGCAGCCAAACCCTCCCTGGGTTAGCGGGGGGGCTCCCAGATACGCAGTATTTT. It codes for CASSQTLPGLAGGLPDTQYF.

This chain connects TRBV6-5 to TRBJ2-2; possibly TRBD2 for D (6 bases). V lost 4 bases and J lost 3, with 12 bases in between. The CDR3 contains 15 residues. CDR1 and CDR2 (germline): MNHEY, SVGAGI. DNA of the CDR3: TGTGCCAGCAGTTCGAGCCGGGAGTACACCGGGGAGCTGTTTTTT. It specifies CASSSSREYTGELFF.

The rearrangement uses TRBV9 and TRBJ1-1; 7 positions agree with TRBD1. Germline CDR1 SGDLS, CDR2 YYNGEE. With V trimmed by 0 bases and J by 11 bases, 7 bases remained unmatched. The CDR3 contains 13 residues. DNA of the CDR3: TGTGCCAGCAGCGTAGGGACAGGCTTGCGGGCTTTCTTT. Protein product: CASSVGTGLRAFF.

The genes are TRBV7-2 and TRBJ2-6; 10 nucleotides agree with TRBD2. The germline gives CDR1 SGHTA, CDR2 FQGNSA. Losses at the gene ends were 1 base for V and 0 bases for J; bases not matched to a gene: 6. The CDR3 is made up of 19 amino acids. The CDR3 nucleotides are TGTGCCAGCAGCTTAGTCCGACTAGCGGGTACCTCTGGGGCCAACGTCCTGACTTTC. It codes for CASSLVRLAGTSGANVLTF. Filled out from reference TRBV7-2 and TRBJ2-6, the complete variable domain reads GAGVSQSPSNKVTEKGKDVELRCDPISGHTALYWYRQSLGQGLEFLIYFQGNSAPDKSGLPSDRFSAERTGGSVSTLTIQRTQQEDSAVYLCASSLVRLAGTSGANVLTFGAGSRLTVL.

V is TRBV11-2 and J is TRBJ2-1, with D hard to call. Trimming took 1 base from V and 6 from J, leaving 10 bases between them. Germline CDR1 is SGHAT and CDR2 is FQNNGV. The CDR3 is 14 amino acids. CDR3 region: CASSLAPIGNEQFF. In DNA form, the CDR3 reads TGTGCCAGCAGCTTAGCCCCCATCGGCAATGAGCAGTTCTTC.

The chain recombines TRBV10-3 with TRBJ1-1; TRBD1 matches at 9 bases. The junction had 5 bases not matched to a gene; V was cut back by 8 bases and J by 4 bases. CDR1 is ENHRY, CDR2 SYGVKD, per germline. The CDR3 covers 13 residues. CDR3 nucleotide sequence: TGTGCCATCCACCAACAGGGGGCCACTGAAGCTTTCTTT. It specifies CAIHQQGATEAFF.

The chain has TRBV21-1 and TRBJ2-5; TRBD1 is the table's D call, not checked against the DNA. TRBV21-1 is designated a pseudogene. The CDR3 has 15 amino acids. This CDR3 is CASSNRDRIPETQYF. Written as DNA, the CDR3 is TGTGCCAGCAGCAACCGGGACAGAATCCCAGAGACCCAGTACTTC.

The gene calls are TRBV7-2 and TRBJ1-2; unclear D gene. Germline CDR1 is SGHTA and CDR2 is FQGNSA. The CDR3 consists of 13 residues. The V and J ends lost 2 bases and 1 base respectively, with 5 bases between them. This CDR3 reads CASSLTHNYGYTF. The CDR3 DNA is TGTGCCAGCAGCTTAACACATAACTATGGCTACACCTTC.

The chain recombines TRBV6-5 with TRBJ1-5, with D tentatively TRBD1 (5 bases). The length of the CDR3 is 13 residues. Looked up from germline, CDR1 is MNHEY and CDR2 is SVGAGI. V was pared by 5 bases and J by 3 bases, with 8 bases between. The CDR3 here is CASSRDFNQPQHF. Here the CDR3 DNA reads TGTGCCAGCAGTCGGGACTTCAATCAGCCCCAGCATTTT.

V and J are TRBV5-8 and TRBJ2-7; 8 nucleotides line up with TRBD2. CDR1 is SGHTS, CDR2 YDEGEE, per germline. Unmatched junction bases numbered 8, after V lost 0 bases and J lost 0 bases. The CDR3 covers 17 residues. As DNA, the CDR3 is TGTGCCAGCAGCTTGGGGACTAGCCGTCTCAGCTCCTACGAGCAGTACTTC. Protein: CASSLGTSRLSSYEQYF.

Only one count was recorded for this clone. The chain combines TRBV4-3 with TRBJ2-2; 13 nucleotides match TRBD2. This CDR3 has 17 amino acids. The germline V gene has CDR1 LGHNA and CDR2 YSLEER. With V trimmed by 3 bases and J by 5 bases, 6 bases remained unmatched. The CDR3 DNA reads as TGCGCCAGCAGCCACACTAGCGGGGGGGCGAGAACCGGGGAGCTGTTTTTT. Its translation is CASSHTSGGARTGELFF.

Note on this clone: Within the sample, other DNA sequences also encode this same CDR3. The chain joins TRBV9 to TRBJ1-6, with TRBD1 identical over 8 bases. The CDR3 sequence is 15 residues long. Germline trimming cut 0 bases from V and 7 bases from J; bases unmatched to any gene: 3. Looked up from germline, CDR1 is SGDLS and CDR2 is YYNGEE. The CDR3 is CASSVGGQGNSPLHF. CDR3 nucleotides: TGTGCCAGCAGCGTAGGAGGACAGGGCAATTCACCCCTCCACTTT.

The gene calls are TRBV27 and TRBJ1-2; 7 nucleotides agree with TRBD1. Per the germline V gene, CDR1 is MNHEY and CDR2 is SMNVEV (reference sequence). The J segment lost 8 bases and the V segment lost 6 bases, leaving 9 bases of the junction unmatched. The CDR3 totals 13 residues. The chain's CDR3 is CASRISGGSGYTF. The DNA of the CDR3 is TGTGCCAGCAGAATATCAGGGGGAAGCGGCTACACCTTC.

The gene calls are TRBV10-3 and TRBJ1-2; TRBD1 aligns across 8 bases. V gave up 4 bases and J gave up 3 bases; unmatched junction bases: 1. CDR3 length: 13 amino acids. Germline loops: CDR1 ENHRY, CDR2 SYGVKD. DNA of the CDR3: TGTGCCATCAGTGCGACAGGGGACTATGGCTACACCTTC. Residues: CAISATGDYGYTF.

The chain employs TRBV29-1 and TRBJ2-3; 7 bases are a match to TRBD1. V lost 5 bases and J lost 5; bases outside the gene matches: 13. The germline V gene has CDR1 SQVTM and CDR2 ANQGSEA. The CDR3 consists of 15 residues. DNA of the CDR3: TGCAGCGTTCTACTGGACAGGCCAACGGGAGATACGCAGTATTTT. As protein: CSVLLDRPTGDTQYF.

This rearrangement joins TRBV2 to TRBJ1-5; the match to TRBD1 covers 10 bases. The J segment lost 7 bases and the V segment lost 6 bases, leaving 3 bases of the junction unmatched. There are 13 residues in the CDR3. CDR1 and CDR2 from the germline V gene are SNHLY and FYNNEI. CDR3 nucleotide sequence: TGTGCCAGCAGAGGGACAGGGGAGCAGCCCCAGCATTTT. Encoded protein: CASRGTGEQPQHF. Variable domain in full (rest from reference TRBV2 and TRBJ1-5): EPEVTQTPSHQVTQMGQEVILRCVPISNHLYFYWYRQILGQKVEFLVSFYNNEISEKSEIFDDQFSVERPDGSNFTLKIRSTKLEDSAMYFCASRGTGEQPQHFGDGTRLSIL.